These T cell receptor beta chains were read from a single sample in a study of T cells after yellow fever vaccination. TCRdb passed the 5' RACE reads through MiXCR, listing each CDR3 protein once. This table holds 150,000 or so distinct CDR3 sequences, 6.6% found once. The sequenced sample was CD4+ T cells sorted from PBMCs, obtained 10 days after the yellow fever booster vaccination. Every receptor here comes from a man aged 25 to 40 who received the YFV17D yellow fever vaccine. Each CDR3 is given with its conserved first and last residue. The order of the fields is CDR3 protein, CDR3 DNA, V gene, D gene, clone size, J gene. A D gene is named only where the DNA matches it firmly. The size field is filled for only some rows; it gives once, few, many or a size class.

CASGGATKYNEQFF | TGTGCCAGCGGCGGGGCTACGAAGTACAATGAGCAGTTCTTC | TRBV6-2/TRBV6-3 | - | many | TRBJ2-1
CASSSLGGGKNIQYF | TGTGCCAGCAGTTCCCTGGGGGGTGGCAAAAACATTCAGTACTTC | TRBV27 | - | many | TRBJ2-4
CASGATYQPQHF | TGTGCCAGCGGCGCCACGTATCAGCCCCAGCATTTT | TRBV6-5 | - | many | TRBJ1-5
CASSPNTYEQYF | TGTGCCAGTAGCCCTAACACCTACGAGCAGTACTTC | TRBV19 | - | many | TRBJ2-7
CASSLQGPDTQYF | TGTGCCAGCAGCCTGCAGGGCCCAGATACGCAGTATTTT | TRBV3-1 | - | few | TRBJ2-3
CATLDSRRDTDTQYF | TGTGCCACTCTGGACAGTAGACGCGACACAGATACGCAGTATTTT | TRBV10-3 | - | few | TRBJ2-3
CASSLGVLRPYEQYF | TGCGCCAGCAGCTTGGGCGTATTGAGGCCCTACGAGCAGTACTTC | TRBV5-1 | - | many | TRBJ2-7
CASSTTGSSSYGYTF | TGTGCCAGTAGTACAACAGGGTCCAGTTCCTATGGCTACACCTTC | TRBV19 | - | few | TRBJ1-2
CASSLQWGSSSYEQYF | TGTGCCAGCAGTTTACAATGGGGGTCTAGCTCCTACGAGCAGTACTTC | TRBV12-3/TRBV12-4 | - | many | TRBJ2-7
CASSLHDSYNEQFF | TGTGCCAGCAGCTTGCATGACTCCTACAATGAGCAGTTCTTC | TRBV7-3 | - | many | TRBJ2-1
CASSPRGREGETQYF | TGTGCCAGCAGCCCTCGGGGGAGGGAGGGAGAGACCCAGTACTTC | TRBV7-2 | TRBD2 | few | TRBJ2-5
CASSGVGLGGYEQYF | TGTGCCAGCAGCGGAGTAGGATTAGGGGGCTACGAGCAGTACTTC | TRBV11-2 | - | many | TRBJ2-7
CASSLGGAGGNEAFF | TGTGCCAGCAGCTTAGGGGGGGCAGGAGGAAATGAAGCTTTCTTT | TRBV7-9 | - | many | TRBJ1-1
CSAPPAVHSYEQYF | TGCAGTGCCCCCCCTGCGGTTCACTCCTACGAGCAGTACTTC | TRBV20-1 | - | many | TRBJ2-7
CASSLMGSGQRNQPQHF | TGTGCCAGCAGCTTAATGGGTTCGGGACAGCGCAATCAGCCCCAGCATTTT | TRBV7-8 | TRBD1 | many | TRBJ1-5
CASSPPLQGSHNEQFF | TGTGCCAGCTCACCACCGCTACAGGGGTCCCACAATGAGCAGTTCTTC | TRBV18 | TRBD1 | few | TRBJ2-1
CASSTRTSGRADTQYF | TGCGCCAGCAGCACTCGGACTAGCGGGAGGGCAGATACGCAGTATTTT | TRBV4-1 | TRBD2 | few | TRBJ2-3
CASSPPGLAGEETQYF | TGTGCCAGCAGCCCCCCGGGACTAGCGGGTGAAGAGACCCAGTACTTC | TRBV5-4 | TRBD2 | - | TRBJ2-5
CASSSLPGETQYF | TGTGCCAGCAGCTCCCTACCGGGGGAGACCCAGTACTTC | TRBV11-2 | - | - | TRBJ2-5
CSAAERDSLNEQFF | TGCAGTGCAGCAGAGCGGGACTCTTTGAATGAGCAGTTCTTC | TRBV20-1 | TRBD2 | - | TRBJ2-1
CASSLRRGSNQPQHF | TGTGCCAGCAGCCTAAGGCGGGGTTCGAATCAGCCCCAGCATTTT | TRBV7-2 | - | few | TRBJ1-5
CASSVGQQNTGELFF | TGTGCCAGCAGCGTGGGACAGCAGAACACCGGGGAGCTGTTTTTT | TRBV9 | TRBD1 | many | TRBJ2-2
CASSDFMDWASTDTQYF | TGTGCCAGCAGCGACTTTATGGACTGGGCCAGCACAGATACGCAGTATTTT | TRBV13 | - | many | TRBJ2-3
CASSPLSHSYEQYF | TGTGCCAGCAGCCCACTGTCCCATAGCTACGAGCAGTACTTC | TRBV7-2 | - | few | TRBJ2-7
CPSSYWGTDSSTDTQYF | TGTCCCAGCAGTTACTGGGGGACAGACTCTAGCACAGATACGCAGTATTTT | TRBV6-2/TRBV6-3 | TRBD1 | few | TRBJ2-3
CASSYSRTPSYNEQFF | TGTGCCAGCAGTTACTCTCGGACCCCCTCCTACAATGAGCAGTTCTTC | TRBV6-5 | - | - | TRBJ2-1
CASSLGPGSKDEKLFF | TGTGCCAGCAGTTTAGGCCCAGGGTCCAAAGACGAAAAACTGTTTTTT | TRBV27 | - | few | TRBJ1-4
CASCHRRANSYEQYF | TGTGCCTCCTGCCATCGGCGGGCTAACTCCTACGAGCAGTACTTC | TRBV3-1 | - | - | TRBJ2-7
CAWDSGTYNEQFF | TGTGCCTGGGATAGCGGAACCTACAATGAGCAGTTCTTC | TRBV30 | - | many | TRBJ2-1
CASSVDDTGELFF | TGTGCCAGCAGCGTTGACGACACCGGGGAGCTGTTTTTT | TRBV9 | - | many | TRBJ2-2
CASVGGAGRPEAFF | TGCGCCAGTGTGGGGGGGGCAGGGAGACCTGAAGCTTTCTTT | TRBV10-2 | - | - | TRBJ1-1
CASSWDVGTYNEQFF | TGTGCCAGCAGTTGGGACGTCGGGACCTACAATGAGCAGTTCTTC | TRBV12-3/TRBV12-4 | - | many | TRBJ2-1
CASSRQINEQFF | TGTGCCAGCAGCAGACAGATAAATGAGCAGTTCTTC | TRBV11-3 | - | many | TRBJ2-1
CASRTTSMNTEAFF | TGTGCCAGCAGGACAACTTCAATGAACACTGAAGCTTTCTTT | TRBV12-3/TRBV12-4 | - | many | TRBJ1-1
CASRLQEGVSYEQYF | TGCGCCAGCAGACTCCAAGAAGGGGTTTCCTACGAGCAGTACTTC | TRBV23-1 | - | - | TRBJ2-7
CAWSVGAGNEKLFF | TGTGCCTGGAGTGTAGGGGCGGGTAATGAAAAACTGTTTTTT | TRBV30 | - | few | TRBJ1-4
CASSLDRLSGTQYF | TGTGCCAGCAGCTTAGACAGGCTCAGCGGGACCCAGTACTTC | TRBV11-2 | - | many | TRBJ2-5
CASSHRTGGVGYTF | TGTGCCAGCAGTCACCGGACAGGGGGCGTTGGCTACACCTTC | TRBV7-8 | TRBD1 | - | TRBJ1-2
CASSPGQTRLEQYF | TGTGCCAGCTCACCCGGCCAAACGAGGCTCGAGCAGTACTTC | TRBV18 | - | many | TRBJ2-7